This TCR beta chain was captured by sequencing in a study of cytomegalovirus exposure and HLA in healthy donors. Study context: Assignment to the Caucasian-associated ancestry cluster applied to about 80% of the roughly 400 genotyped donors. Study-wide findings and caveats: TCR beta chain V- and J-gene trimming was linked, in a later analysis, to a missense variant in DCLRE1C. The investigators catalogued some 150 TCR beta chains as cytomegalovirus-associated.

V dropped 2 bases and J dropped 6; count of bases not matched to a gene: 2. Germline V gene data show CDR1 as MNHNS and CDR2 as SASEGT. The CDR3 totals 13 residues. Of note for this clone: The antigen is not known.

The primer mix had 60 Vbeta and 13 Jbeta primers. Only in-frame clones appear in the TCRdb table, and some are missing; sequencing was by immunoSEQ multiplex PCR. This sample has 180,000 or so clones; roughly 73% occur once, and the top ten carry about 7.7%. This receptor was identified in a woman aged 40 to 50 in good health and CMV-seropositive. Sequenced input: PBMCs. The chain employs TRBV6-1 and TRBJ2-7; the match to TRBD1 covers 9 bases. CDR3 bases: TGTGCCAGCAGTGAAAACAGGGGGCGCGAGCAGTACTTC. It translates to CASSENRGREQYF.